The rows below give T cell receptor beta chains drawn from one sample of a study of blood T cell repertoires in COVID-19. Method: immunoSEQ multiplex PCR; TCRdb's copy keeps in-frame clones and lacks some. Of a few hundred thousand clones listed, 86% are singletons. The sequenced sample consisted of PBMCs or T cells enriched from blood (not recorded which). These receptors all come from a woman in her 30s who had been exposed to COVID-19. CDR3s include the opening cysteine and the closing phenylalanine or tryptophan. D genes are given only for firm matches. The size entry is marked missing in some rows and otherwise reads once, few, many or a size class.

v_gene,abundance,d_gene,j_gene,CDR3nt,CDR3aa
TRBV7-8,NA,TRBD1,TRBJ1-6,TGTGCCAGCAGCGGAGGGACAGGGGGCTCACCCCTCCACTTT,CASSGGTGGSPLHF
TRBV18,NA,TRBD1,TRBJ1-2,TGTGCCAGCTCACCAGGGGGGACAGCCTTCAACTATGGCTACACCTTC,CASSPGGTAFNYGYTF
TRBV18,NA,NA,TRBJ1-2,TGTGCCAGCTCACCGTCGGGGGACTATGGCTACACCTTC,CASSPSGDYGYTF
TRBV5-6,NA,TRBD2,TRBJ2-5,TGTGCCAGCAGCTTGAAAAGCGGGGGTCATCAAGAGACCCAGTACTTC,CASSLKSGGHQETQYF
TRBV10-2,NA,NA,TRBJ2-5,TGCGCCAGCACCCCTAGGGGCCTGGAGGAGACCCAGTACTTC,CASTPRGLEETQYF
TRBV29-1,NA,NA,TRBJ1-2,TGCAGCGTTGACTTGGGCAGGGGATATGGCTACACCTTC,CSVDLGRGYGYTF
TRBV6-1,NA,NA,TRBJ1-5,TGTGCCAGCACTGAGGGGGGGTCTGGCAATCAGCCCCAGCATTTT,CASTEGGSGNQPQHF
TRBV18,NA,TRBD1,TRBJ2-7,TGTGCCAGCTCACCATCCGGGACAGCCTCCTACGAGCAGTACTTC,CASSPSGTASYEQYF
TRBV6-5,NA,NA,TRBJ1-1,TGTGCCAGCACCGGGGTGTTGACTGAAGCTTTCTTT,CASTGVLTEAFF
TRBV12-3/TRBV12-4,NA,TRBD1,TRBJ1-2,TGTGCCAGCAGAATAGGGACAGGTCATGGCTACACCTTC,CASRIGTGHGYTF
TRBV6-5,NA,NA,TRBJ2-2,TGTGCCAGCAGTTCCTTCCTCAGGCGCACCGGGGAGCTGTTTTTT,CASSSFLRRTGELFF
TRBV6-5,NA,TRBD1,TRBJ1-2,TGTGCCAGCAGGGATTCCGGGACAGGGTTTGGCTACACCTTC,CASRDSGTGFGYTF
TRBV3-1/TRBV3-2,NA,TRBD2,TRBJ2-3,TGTGCCAGCAGCCGGCCTAGCGGGGGGGCCACAGATACGCAGTATTTT,CASSRPSGGATDTQYF
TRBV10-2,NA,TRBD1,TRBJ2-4,TGCGCCAGCCTTCCCGACAGGGGTGGAAACATTCAGTACTTC,CASLPDRGGNIQYF
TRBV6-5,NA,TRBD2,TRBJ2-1,TGTGCCAGCAGTCCGAGCGGGGGGAACTACAATGAGCAGTTCTTC,CASSPSGGNYNEQFF
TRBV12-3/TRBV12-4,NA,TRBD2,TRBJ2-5,TGTGCCAGCAGCCTTAGCGGGAAGACCCAGTACTTC,CASSLSGKTQYF
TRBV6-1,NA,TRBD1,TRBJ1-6,TGTGCCAGCAGTGAAGTGGGGGGACAGGGGTCCCTGGCGCCCCTCCACTTT,CASSEVGGQGSLAPLHF
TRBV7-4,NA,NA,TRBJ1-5,TGTGCCAGCAGCCCTCGCCCCCCTGGCCCAGGGCCCAATCAGCCCCAGCATTTT,CASSPRPPGPGPNQPQHF
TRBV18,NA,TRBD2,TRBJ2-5,TGTGCCAGCTCACCACCGACCGGGGGGATTGGGGAGACCCAGTACTTC,CASSPPTGGIGETQYF
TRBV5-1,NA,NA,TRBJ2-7,TGCGCCAGCAGCTTTGACAGAGGCGAGCAGTACTTC,CASSFDRGEQYF
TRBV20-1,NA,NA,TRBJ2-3,TGCAGTGCTGGCACTAGAGATACGCAGTATTTT,CSAGTRDTQYF
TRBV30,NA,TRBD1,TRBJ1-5,TGTGCCTGGAGTGGAGGAGGGGGCGGCCAGCCCCAGCATTTT,CAWSGGGGGQPQHF
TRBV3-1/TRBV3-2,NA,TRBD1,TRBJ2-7,TGTGCCAGCAGCCATCTAGCAGGGGGCGCGGGGGAGCAGTACTTC,CASSHLAGGAGEQYF
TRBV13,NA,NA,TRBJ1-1,TGTGCCAGCAGCTTAGGACAGAACACTGAAGCTTTCTTT,CASSLGQNTEAFF
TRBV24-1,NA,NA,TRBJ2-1,TGTGCCACCAGTGATTTGGGCAGCGAATCCTACAATGAGCAGTTCTTC,CATSDLGSESYNEQFF
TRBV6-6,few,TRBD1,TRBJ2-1,TGTGCCAGCAGTCTAAAACTCCCCGGGACAGGGTTTCCCCGCAATGAGCAGTTCTTC,CASSLKLPGTGFPRNEQFF
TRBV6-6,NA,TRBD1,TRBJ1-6,TGTGCCACCGGACAGGGCCTTTCACTCCTCCACTTT,CATGQGLSLLHF
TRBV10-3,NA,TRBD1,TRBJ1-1,TGTGCCATCAGGAGGGACAGGGTGTATCGGAACACTGAAGCTTTCTTT,CAIRRDRVYRNTEAFF
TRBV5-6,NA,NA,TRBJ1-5,TGTGCCAGCAGCTTGGCAGGTTATAGCAATCAGCCCCAGCATTTT,CASSLAGYSNQPQHF
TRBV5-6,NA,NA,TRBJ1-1,TGTGCCAGCAGCTGGGGCTCGGGACTGCCGGGGGAAGCTTTCTTT,CASSWGSGLPGEAFF
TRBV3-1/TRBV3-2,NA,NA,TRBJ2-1,TGTGCCAGCAGCCAAGATATCTCGGTGCAGGGGTTCGATGAGCAGTTCTTC,CASSQDISVQGFDEQFF
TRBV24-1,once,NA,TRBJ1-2,TGTGCCACCAGTGATCGGGACTATGGCTACACCTTC,CATSDRDYGYTF
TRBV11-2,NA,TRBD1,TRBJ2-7,TGTGCCAGCAGCGTCCTTTATCTTAGGACAGGGAGCTCCTACGAGCAGTACTTC,CASSVLYLRTGSSYEQYF
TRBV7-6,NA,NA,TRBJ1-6,TGTGCCAGCAGCCCAGATATAAACAGGGAATCGCTCCGACCCCTCCACTTT,CASSPDINRESLRPLHF
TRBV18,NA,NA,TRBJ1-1,TGTGCCAGCTCACCCTACGAGGAGAACACTGAAGCTTTCTTT,CASSPYEENTEAFF
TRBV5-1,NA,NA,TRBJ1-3,TGCGCCAGCAGCTTACCAAACATTGCCTCTGGAAACACCATATATTTT,CASSLPNIASGNTIYF
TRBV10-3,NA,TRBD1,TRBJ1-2,TGTGCCATCAGCGCATTAACCGGGACAGGGGGTGGATCCTATGGCTACACCTTC,CAISALTGTGGGSYGYTF
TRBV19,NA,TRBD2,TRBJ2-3,TGTGCCAGTAGGGTAAGCGGGGGGGCCGCAGATACGCAGTATTTT,CASRVSGGAADTQYF
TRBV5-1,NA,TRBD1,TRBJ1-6,TGCGCCAGCAGCTTGGGGGGACAGGGCCGATCACCCCTCCACTTT,CASSLGGQGRSPLHF
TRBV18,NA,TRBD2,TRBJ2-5,TGTGCCAGCTCACCCGGTATAGCGGGGGTTCAAGAGACCCAGTACTTC,CASSPGIAGVQETQYF
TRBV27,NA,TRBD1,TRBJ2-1,TGTGCCAGCAGTTTCCTAGGGGGCCGCTCCTACAATGAGCAGTTCTTC,CASSFLGGRSYNEQFF
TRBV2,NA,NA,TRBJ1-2,TGTGCCAGCAGTGGGGGAACAGGGTCGAGAGGCTACACCTTC,CASSGGTGSRGYTF
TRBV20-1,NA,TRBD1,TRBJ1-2,TGCAGTGCTAGTACAGGGGGACTGTCCACCTTC,CSASTGGLSTF
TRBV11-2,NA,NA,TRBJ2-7,TGTGCCAGCAGCTTAGTGCCGGGGTCCTACGAGCAGTACTTC,CASSLVPGSYEQYF
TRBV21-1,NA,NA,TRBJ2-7,TGTGCCAGCAGCGACCCTAGGACAGTCTCCTACGAGCAGTACTTC,CASSDPRTVSYEQYF
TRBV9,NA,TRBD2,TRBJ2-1,TGTGCCAGCAGTGAAGCGGGGGCCCATGTCAATGAGCAGTTCTTC,CASSEAGAHVNEQFF
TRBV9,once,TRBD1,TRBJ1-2,TGTGCCAGCAGCCCTACAGGGGGCTATGGCTACACCTTC,CASSPTGGYGYTF
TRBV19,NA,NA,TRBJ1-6,TGTGCCACCAGGGAGGGAGAAGGACTCTCCTATAATTCACCCCTCCACTTT,CATREGEGLSYNSPLHF
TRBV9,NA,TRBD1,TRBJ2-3,TGTGCCAGCAGCGTGGGACAGTTTACCACAGATACGCAGTATTTT,CASSVGQFTTDTQYF